The clone carrying this T cell receptor (beta chain) was seen just once. Its antigen is not identified. The method was immunoSEQ multiplex PCR; TCRdb's version includes in-frame clones alone and lacks a portion of them. The data hold 20,000 to 25,000 clones, with about 90% observed a single time. This sample was taken from a study of untreated major depressive disorder. Germline CDR1 is ENHRY and CDR2 is SYGVKD. The CDR3 consists of 15 residues. J gave up 7 bases and V 1 base, and 3 bases lay outside the gene matches. Study outcomes and limitations: Sequencing comparisons covered only three preselected Vbeta families. Each subject's top five TRBV05-01 clones were all private.

The rearrangement links TRBV10-3 to TRBJ1-5; 11 positions agree with TRBD1. Sequenced sample: CD4+ T cells from PBMCs. The TCR was taken from a woman between 40 and 55 years old in good health. The CDR3, as DNA: TGTGCCATCAGTGAGTTGGGACAGGGGGAGCAGCCCCAGCATTTT. It is translated as CAISELGQGEQPQHF.